This passage covers 30 T cell receptor beta chains from one sample sequenced in a study of T cell repertoires in cytomegalovirus infection. TCRdb called the reads again in MiXCR, with one record for every CDR3 protein. The sample has about 740,000 distinct CDR3 sequences, 35% to 45% seen once; the top ten hold about 2.8%. Sequencing was performed on PBMCs. These TCRs come from a human donor in good health (CMV status not recorded). Some clones in this sample may be carry-over from other donors' samples.

V and J are TRBV7-2 and TRBJ2-1; D gene ambiguous. V gave up 2 bases and J gave up 6 bases, with 8 bases separating them. Germline CDR1 is SGHTA and CDR2 is FQGNSA. The CDR3 runs to 13 residues. CDR3 DNA sequence: TGTGCCAGCAGCTTATCGTTGGTCAATGAGCAGTTCTTC. This gives the protein CASSLSLVNEQFF.

This sequence joins TRBV6-1 and TRBJ2-5; D might be TRBD1 or TRBD2, each matching 6 bases. Trimming removed 4 bases at V and 4 bases at J, with 7 bases between. The CDR3 sequence is 12 residues long. Germline V CDR1 and CDR2: MNHNS, SASEGT. CDR3 amino acids: CASSAGAETQYF. In DNA, the CDR3 is TGTGCCAGCAGTGCGGGGGCAGAGACCCAGTACTTC.

Details on this clonotype: This likely comes from a read error, as the CDR3 has no conserved phenylalanine or tryptophan at its end. The chain couples TRBV19 to TRBJ1-5; a possible D gene is TRBD1 (6 bases). Per the germline V gene, CDR1 is LNHDA and CDR2 is SQIVND (reference sequence). V lost 3 bases to trimming and J lost 6 bases, with 15 bases between them. This CDR3 is 15 amino acids long. The CDR3 nucleotides are TGTGCCAGTAGTATTCCGGGGGCGGGGGGTCAGCCCCAGCATTTG. It is translated as CASSIPGAGGQPQHL.

This clonotype has just a few counts. The J gene is TRBJ2-2, the V gene TRBV6-1, with D perhaps matching TRBD1 (6 bases). CDR3 size: 14 residues. The germline V gene encodes CDR1 MNHNS and CDR2 SASEGT. The ends were cut back, 5 bases at V and 5 bases at J, with 12 bases in the middle. CDR3 DNA sequence: TGTGCCAGCAGTTACGGGACATTAACCGGGGAGCTGTTTTTT. It specifies CASSYGTLTGELFF.

The J gene is TRBJ2-2, the V gene TRBV7-2, with 7 bases lining up with TRBD2. From germline, CDR1 is SGHTA and CDR2 FQGNSA. The CDR3 runs to 16 residues. The V and J ends lost 1 base and 5 bases, in that order; junction bases with no gene match: 7. CDR3 amino acids: CASSLDGWRETGELFF. CDR3 nucleotides: TGTGCCAGCAGCTTAGATGGTTGGCGGGAGACCGGGGAGCTGTTTTTT.

This clonotype was recorded a few times. The rearrangement joins TRBV4-1 to TRBJ1-3; D may be TRBD1 (5 bases). CDR1 is MGHRA and CDR2 is YSYEKL in the germline V gene. This CDR3 has 15 residues. Trimming pared 4 bases from V and 0 bases from J, leaving 10 bases between. The CDR3 loop is CASSRDGPSGNTIYF. The CDR3 DNA sequence: TGCGCCAGCAGCCGGGACGGACCCTCTGGAAACACCATATATTTT.

This clonotype was counted once. The chain joins TRBV27 to TRBJ1-1; D is uncertain. Deletions cut 7 bases from V and 10 bases from J, with 16 bases between. CDR1 MNHEY and CDR2 SMNVEV come from the germline V gene (reference sequence). This CDR3 contains 12 residues. As DNA, the CDR3 is TGTGCCAGCATCGGGAGGGCCGGTTCAGCTTTCTTT. It encodes CASIGRAGSAFF.

V is TRBV6-6 and J is TRBJ1-1; 7 bases match TRBD1. V dropped 7 bases and J dropped 2; count of bases not matched to a gene: 19. CDR1 and CDR2 from the germline V gene are MNHNY and SVGAGI (reference sequence). The CDR3 sequence is 18 residues long. Here the CDR3 DNA reads TGTGCCAGCAAATTCGTCCTGAGGGGGCCGGGGACTAACACTGAAGCTTTCTTT. Its translation is CASKFVLRGPGTNTEAFF.

V usage is TRBV19 and J usage is TRBJ1-2; TRBD1 matches 7 bases. V was pared by 5 bases and J by 3 bases, with 6 bases of the junction left unmatched. This CDR3 has 14 amino acids. From germline, CDR1 is LNHDA and CDR2 SQIVND (reference sequence). The CDR3, as DNA: TGTGCCAGTAGTCACCGGACAGGAGACTATGGCTACACCTTC. It codes for CASSHRTGDYGYTF.

This clonotype was found many times. V gene TRBV7-6 combines with J gene TRBJ2-5; D may match TRBD1 or TRBD2 (5 bases each). Trimming cost V 1 base and J 1 base, with 13 bases left between them. Looked up from germline, CDR1 is SGHVS and CDR2 is FNYEAQ. The CDR3 is 16 residues long. In DNA form, the CDR3 reads TGTGCCAGCAGCTTAGAGGGTGGGGACCCCCAAGAGACCCAGTACTTC. This gives the protein CASSLEGGDPQETQYF.

This clonotype was seen ten or more times. The CDR3 nucleotides are TGTGCCAGCAGCTTACTGGCGGGAGTAGGGAATGAGCAGTTCTTC. It codes for CASSLLAGVGNEQFF. The chain links TRBV7-8 to TRBJ2-1; 7 bases are a match to TRBD2. Per the germline V gene, CDR1 is SGHVS and CDR2 is FQNEAQ. The CDR3 sequence is 15 residues long. V lost 2 bases and J lost 7; bases outside the gene matches: 8.

The V and J genes are TRBV12-3 or TRBV12-4 and TRBJ2-7; D is possibly TRBD2 (5 bases). Trimming removed 1 base from V and 0 bases from J, with 10 bases in between. The CDR3 runs to 15 residues. CDR3 amino acids: CASSLGGLLSYEQYF. The DNA for the CDR3 is TGTGCCAGCAGTTTAGGTGGACTCCTCTCCTACGAGCAGTACTTC.

On this clonotype: The conserved phenylalanine or tryptophan is not found at the CDR3 terminus, so this likely reflects a read error. The rearrangement uses TRBV7-8 and TRBJ2-4, with no clear D. Germline V gene sequence: CDR1 SGHVS, CDR2 FQNEAQ. The CDR3 extends over 17 amino acids. Trimming shortened V by 1 base and J by 0 bases, and 13 bases separated the two germline ends. CDR3 nucleotides: TGTGCCAGCAGCTTAGTTGGGCGGACCCTAGCCAAAAACATTCAGTACTTA. Translating gives CASSLVGRTLAKNIQYL.

This clonotype was found a few times. The chain carries TRBV28 and TRBJ1-1; no clear D gene. There are 15 residues in the CDR3. Germline CDR1 is MDHEN and CDR2 is SYDVKM. Trimming took off 2 bases at V and 6 bases at J, with 16 bases between the two ends. CDR3 nucleotides: TGTGCCAGCAGTTTAGGGCGGAGCTACCCCTCTGAAGCTTTCTTT. Its protein is CASSLGRSYPSEAFF. Supplemented by reference TRBV28 and TRBJ1-1, the full variable domain reads DVKVTQSSRYLVKRTGEKVFLECVQDMDHENMFWYRQDPGLGLRLIYFSYDVKMKEKGDIPEGYSVSREKKERFSLILESASTNQTSMYLCASSLGRSYPSEAFFGQGTRLTVV.

This clonotype is a singleton in its sample. The gene calls are TRBV28 and TRBJ1-4, with D maybe TRBD1 (6 bases). Germline V gives CDR1 MDHEN, CDR2 SYDVKM. Trimming removed 6 bases at V and 8 bases at J, with 13 bases between. CDR3 length: 13 amino acids. This CDR3 is CASRTGQWEKLFF. The DNA for the CDR3 is TGTGCCAGCAGAACAGGGCAGTGGGAAAAACTGTTTTTT.

J is TRBJ1-5 and V is TRBV6-6; 8 bases are shared with TRBD1. The CDR3 is 15 amino acids. From germline, CDR1 is MNHNY and CDR2 SVGAGI (reference sequence). V lost 2 bases and J lost 8; bases outside the gene matches: 8. CDR3 loop: CASSYPDRVNEPQHF. CDR3 DNA sequence: TGTGCCAGCAGTTACCCGGACAGGGTTAATGAGCCCCAGCATTTT.

The rearrangement uses TRBV5-6 and TRBJ1-1, with D perhaps TRBD1 (6 bases). The CDR3 has 16 residues. Germline values: CDR1 SGHDT, CDR2 YYEEEE. Trimming stripped 0 bases from V and 4 bases from J, with 16 bases between. CDR3 region: CASSLGVTGMGTEAFF. As DNA, the CDR3 is TGTGCCAGCAGCTTGGGAGTAACAGGGATGGGCACTGAAGCTTTCTTT.

Only a few counts were recorded for this clonotype. V usage is TRBV5-4 and J usage is TRBJ1-1; maybe TRBD1 (6 bases). Trimming left V 5 bases short and J 1 base short, with 18 bases between. Germline CDR1 and CDR2: SGHNT and YYREEE (reference sequence). The CDR3 consists of 16 residues. In nucleotides, the CDR3 is TGTGCCAGCAGTCTAGTGGGGGCTGCGAGGAACACTGAAGCTTTCTTT. It codes for CASSLVGAARNTEAFF.

The chain joins TRBV28 to TRBJ1-2, with 7 bases matching TRBD1. Germline assignment: CDR1 MDHEN and CDR2 SYDVKM. The CDR3 totals 15 residues. The ends lost 4 bases at V and 2 bases at J; junction bases unmatched: 7. The CDR3, as DNA: TGTGCCAGCAGTTCGCAGGGGGTTCGGAACTATGGCTACACCTTC. It codes for CASSSQGVRNYGYTF.

This clonotype was picked up a small number of times. J is TRBJ2-5 and V is TRBV7-3; TRBD2 matches 12 bases. The CDR3 covers 15 residues. Germline assignment: CDR1 SGHTA and CDR2 FQGTGA. Trimming removed 2 bases from V and 5 bases from J; junction bases left unmatched: 3. The CDR3 coding sequence is TGTGCCAGCAGCTTATCCGGGACTAGCGGGGAGACCCAGTACTTC. It codes for CASSLSGTSGETQYF. The full variable domain, with the rest looked up from reference TRBV7-3 and TRBJ2-5, is GAGVSQTPSNKVTEKGKYVELRCDPISGHTALYWYRQSLGQGPEFLIYFQGTGAADDSGLPNDRFFAVRPEGSVSTLKIQRTERGDSAVYLCASSLSGTSGETQYFGPGTRLLVL.

In this sample, this clonotype turned up a few times. CDR3 nucleotides: TGTGCCAGCAGACCTAGGGGGGACTACGAGCAGTACTTC. It specifies CASRPRGDYEQYF. J is TRBJ2-7 and V is TRBV12-3 or TRBV12-4; the D gene could be TRBD1 or TRBD2 (6 bases each). The CDR3 is made up of 13 amino acids. Trimming took off 6 bases at V and 3 bases at J, with 12 bases between the two ends.

This clonotype was observed a few times. V gene TRBV12-3 or TRBV12-4 combines with J gene TRBJ1-4; possible D gene TRBD1, 6 bases. This CDR3 has 15 residues. V dropped 7 bases and J dropped 3 bases, with 15 bases sitting between them. The CDR3 is CASTLRGASNEKLFF. The CDR3 nucleotides read TGTGCCAGCACCCTACGGGGGGCTTCTAATGAAAAACTGTTTTTT.

CDR3: CASSYSRTRNTEAFF. The CDR3 bases are TGTGCCAGCAGTTACTCGAGGACACGGAACACTGAAGCTTTCTTT. This sequence joins TRBV6-6 and TRBJ1-1; TRBD1 is a possible D gene (5 bases). This CDR3 contains 15 residues. V was clipped by 0 bases and J by 1 base, with 9 bases between them. Germline V gene data show CDR1 as MNHNY and CDR2 as SVGAGI (reference sequence).

The chain employs TRBV5-4 and TRBJ1-6, with unresolved D. Trimming removed 4 bases at V and 7 bases at J, with 15 bases between. Germline V gene data show CDR1 as SGHNT and CDR2 as YYREEE (reference sequence). The length of the CDR3 is 15 residues. CDR3 sequence: CASSPGQLGNSPLHF. The CDR3 DNA is TGTGCCAGCAGCCCTGGTCAGCTGGGGAATTCACCCCTCCACTTT.

The chain is built from TRBV12-3 or TRBV12-4 and TRBJ2-1; TRBD2 matches 11 bases. V shed 7 bases and J 9 bases; nucleotides not matched to a gene: 14. The CDR3 contains 16 residues. The CDR3 bases are TGTGCCAGCACCCCTCGGGATAGCGGGAGGGGTGGTGAGCAGTTCTTC. It encodes CASTPRDSGRGGEQFF.

V usage is TRBV7-9 and J usage is TRBJ2-6; D tentatively fits TRBD1 or TRBD2 (6 bases each). The germline V gene has CDR1 SEHNR and CDR2 FQNEAQ (reference sequence). The V end lost 7 bases, the J end lost 4 bases, and 26 bases lay between the germline ends. CDR3 length: 19 amino acids. The CDR3 region has the DNA TGTGCCAGCACCCCCGGGGGCACGCGGTCCCCCTCGGGGGCCAACGTCCTGACTTTC. Residues: CASTPGGTRSPSGANVLTF.

This chain uses TRBV6-6 with TRBJ1-2; 9 bases are shared with TRBD1. The CDR3 spans 16 residues. CDR1 is MNHNY, CDR2 SVGAGI, per germline (reference sequence). V was clipped by 11 bases and J by 0 bases; unmatched bases: 13. This CDR3 reads CAADPGQGVPNYGYTF. In DNA, the CDR3 is TGTGCCGCCGATCCGGGACAGGGCGTTCCTAACTATGGCTACACCTTC.

On this clonotype: An end of the junction differs from the germline gene, which may be a read error. The chain combines TRBV7-8 with TRBJ2-3, with TRBD2 as a possible D gene (6 bases). This CDR3 is 14 amino acids long. Per germline, CDR1 SGHVS and CDR2 FQNEAQ. The CDR3 region has the DNA TGTGCCAGCAGCACAGGAGGGAGCACAGAGACGCAGTATTTT. Its protein is CASSTGGSTETQYF.

This clonotype has only a few counts. The chain joins TRBV4-1 to TRBJ1-2, with D tentatively TRBD1 (6 bases). The V end was cut by 0 bases, the J end by 4 bases, with 12 bases between. CDR1 MGHRA and CDR2 YSYEKL come from the germline V gene. This CDR3 comprises 15 residues. The CDR3 spells CASSQEDRGAYGYTF. The CDR3 coding sequence is TGCGCCAGCAGCCAAGAGGATCGGGGGGCCTATGGCTACACCTTC.

The V gene is TRBV6-1, the J gene TRBJ2-2; D might be TRBD2 (5 bases). V was cut by 1 base and J by 3 bases, with 9 bases left in between. The CDR3 sequence is 15 residues long. Germline V gene data show CDR1 as MNHNS and CDR2 as SASEGT. The CDR3 is CASSEDWTHTGELFF. CDR3 in DNA: TGTGCCAGCAGTGAAGATTGGACTCACACCGGGGAGCTGTTTTTT.